The next 15 T cell receptor beta chains were all read from a single sample in a study of CD8 T cells in ankylosing spondylitis. A single record per CDR3 protein comes from TCRdb applying MiXCR to the 5' RACE reads. The repertoire holds 30,000 to 45,000 distinct CDR3 sequences, with 11% as singletons. The sample comprised synovial fluid, either unsorted or a sorted T cell fraction (not recorded which). These receptors were collected from a male donor with ankylosing spondylitis.

This clonotype was counted many times. The V call is TRBV20-1, the J call TRBJ2-3; D remains ambiguous. This CDR3 has 12 residues. Trimming cost V 4 bases and J 6 bases, with 11 bases left between them. The germline V gene encodes CDR1 DFQATT and CDR2 SNEGSKA (reference sequence). CDR3 protein: CSAIPDGDTQYF. In DNA, the CDR3 is TGCAGTGCTATACCCGACGGGGATACGCAGTATTTT.

This clonotype occurred many times. The chain recombines TRBV5-5 with TRBJ1-6; the D is unclear. Germline V CDR1 and CDR2: SGHKS, YYEKEE (reference sequence). The V end was cut by 3 bases, the J end by 7 bases, with 8 bases between. The length of the CDR3 is 13 residues. CDR3 nucleotides: TGTGCCAGCAGCTCGAATCCGAATTCACCCCTCCACTTT. This encodes CASSSNPNSPLHF.

This clonotype was counted many times. The V and J genes are TRBV12-3 or TRBV12-4 and TRBJ2-7, with D tentatively TRBD2 (7 bases). Trimming removed 7 bases at V and 2 bases at J, with 21 bases between. The CDR3 contains 16 residues. The CDR3 region is CASTLGGAQDPYEQYF. The CDR3 DNA sequence: TGTGCCAGCACTCTGGGGGGGGCACAGGACCCCTACGAGCAGTACTTC.

This chain joins TRBV7-2 and TRBJ2-7; the match to TRBD2 covers 7 bases. CDR1 SGHTA and CDR2 FQGNSA come from the germline V gene. The CDR3 runs to 14 residues. Germline trimming cut 4 bases from V and 2 bases from J; bases unmatched to any gene: 5. CDR3 in DNA: TGTGCCAGCAGCTACCCGGGAGGCCCCTACGAGCAGTACTTC. Protein: CASSYPGGPYEQYF.

The sample holds many counts of this clonotype. The chain joins TRBV12-3 or TRBV12-4 to TRBJ1-6; D gene unclear. Trimming removed 5 bases at V and 0 bases at J, with 8 bases between. CDR3 length: 15 residues. The CDR3 nucleotides read TGTGCCAGCAGTCGCACTAGCTCCTATAATTCACCCCTCCACTTT. Protein product: CASSRTSSYNSPLHF.

This clonotype has just a few counts. The chain has TRBV20-1 and TRBJ1-5; weak D call: TRBD1 (6 bases). This CDR3 spans 17 amino acids. The V and J ends lost 3 bases and 1 base respectively, with 19 bases between them. CDR1 and CDR2 from the germline V gene are DFQATT and SNEGSKA (reference sequence). In DNA form, the CDR3 reads TGCAGTGCTAGTTTGGGCACAGGGCTTGGGAGCAATCAGCCCCAGCATTTT. Amino acids: CSASLGTGLGSNQPQHF.

Many counts were recorded for this clonotype. The chain carries TRBV12-3 or TRBV12-4 and TRBJ2-7; 10 bases match TRBD1. The CDR3 is made up of 15 amino acids. J gave up 3 bases and V 0 bases, and 2 bases lay outside the gene matches. Written as DNA, the CDR3 is TGTGCCAGCAGTTTAGCGGACAGGGGGGACTACGAGCAGTACTTC. Translation: CASSLADRGDYEQYF.

This clonotype was observed many times. The chain recombines TRBV6-5 with TRBJ1-2; D call uncertain. The CDR3 is 14 residues long. The germline V gene has CDR1 MNHEY and CDR2 SVGAGI. V lost 2 bases to trimming and J lost 4 bases, with 11 bases between them. The CDR3 sequence is CASSYGRDGYGYTF. Written as DNA, the CDR3 is TGTGCCAGCAGTTACGGACGGGATGGCTATGGCTACACCTTC.

By sample fraction, this clonotype is medium-sized. J is TRBJ2-5 and V is TRBV19; D call uncertain. Trimming removed 0 bases from V and 3 bases from J, with 5 bases in between. This CDR3 spans 13 amino acids. Per the germline V gene, CDR1 is LNHDA and CDR2 is SQIVND (reference sequence). CDR3 sequence (DNA): TGTGCCAGTAGTATAGATTGGGAAGAGACCCAGTACTTC. It specifies CASSIDWEETQYF.

This clonotype has at least ten counts. V gene TRBV7-9 combines with J gene TRBJ2-1; TRBD2 matches at 9 bases. This CDR3 is built from 12 residues. CDR1 is SEHNR and CDR2 is FQNEAQ in the germline V gene (reference sequence). V shed 4 bases and J 10 bases; nucleotides not matched to a gene: 2. The CDR3 is CASSSSGNEQFF. In nucleotides, the CDR3 is TGTGCCAGCAGCTCTAGCGGGAACGAGCAGTTCTTC.

This sequence joins TRBV13 and TRBJ1-5, with D tentatively TRBD1 (6 bases). Germline loops: CDR1 PRHDT, CDR2 FYEKMQ (reference sequence). The ends were cut back, 3 bases at V and 4 bases at J, with 16 bases in the middle. This CDR3 has 16 residues. The CDR3 nucleotides are TGTGCCAGCAGCTTGGGGGCCAGGGGTCGGAATCAGCCCCAGCATTTT. It encodes CASSLGARGRNQPQHF.

There are many counts of this clonotype. The V gene is TRBV12-3 or TRBV12-4, the J gene TRBJ2-1; no firm D call. Trimming shortened V by 9 bases and J by 7 bases, and 10 bases separated the two germline ends. CDR3 size: 11 residues. CDR3 coding DNA: TGTGCCAGTAAGCCCTCAAATGAGCAGTTCTTC. Its protein is CASKPSNEQFF.

This clonotype was detected ten times or more. This chain links TRBV29-1 with TRBJ1-5, with 7 nucleotides matching TRBD1. Per the germline V gene, CDR1 is SQVTM and CDR2 is ANQGSEA. The CDR3 sequence is 13 residues long. Trimming at V came to 6 bases and at J to 4 bases, leaving 6 bases not matched to a gene. CDR3 nucleotide sequence: TGCAGCGTCAGGGGGGGATATAATCAGCCCCAGCATTTT. Its translation is CSVRGGYNQPQHF.

As concerns this clonotype: The junction differs from germline at one of its ends, possibly a read error. The chain combines TRBV11-1 with TRBJ2-3; 8 bases are a match to TRBD2. There are 12 residues in the CDR3. The germline CDR1 and CDR2 sequences are SGHAT and FQDESV (reference sequence). DNA for the CDR3: TGTGCCAGCAGCCTAGCGGGAGATACGCAGTATTTT. This sequence encodes CASSLAGDTQYF.

The chain couples TRBV5-4 to TRBJ1-2; D remains ambiguous. CDR1 is SGHNT and CDR2 is YYREEE in the germline V gene (reference sequence). Trimming took 0 bases from V and 0 from J, leaving 9 bases between them. The CDR3 length is 15 residues. The chain's CDR3 is CASSLDAFTNYGYTF. The CDR3 nucleotides are TGTGCCAGCAGCTTGGACGCTTTTACTAACTATGGCTACACCTTC.